This T cell receptor beta chain was retrieved from a study of regulatory T cells in long-lasting Graves disease. About the research overall: The study counted Graves' disease as persistent given over 5 years of antithyroid drugs and positive TSH receptor antibodies. Regarding the study as a whole: TCR diversity was lower in persistent Graves' patients (versus newly diagnosed ones).

Noted time point: persistent/refractory GD, antithyroid drugs over 5 years with positive TRAb. Extracted PBMC RNA gave rise to the TCR library. Both iRepertoire HTBI primers and Arm-PCR of CDR3 regions were used to build the TCR beta libraries. Each CDR3 protein gets one entry after TCRdb re-called the multiplex PCR reads with MiXCR. The table lists 400,000 to 500,000 distinct CDR3 sequences, about 22% of them singletons. This CDR3 comprises 12 residues. Germline V gene sequence: CDR1 SGHRS, CDR2 YFSETQ. This clonotype was observed at least ten times. No antigen is known for it. One junction end disagrees with the germline gene, perhaps due to a read error.

The clonotype was recovered from a female donor with Graves disease. The chain is built from TRBV5-1 and TRBJ1-1, with 11 bases matching TRBD1. Sequenced material: peripheral blood mononuclear cells (PBMCs), taken when the disease was refractory, from a patient treated with antithyroid drugs. This CDR3 is CASSGQGAEAFF. The CDR3 DNA is TGTGCCAGCAGCGGACAGGGGGCCGAAGCTTTCTTT. The complete variable domain, with remaining parts taken from reference TRBV5-1 and TRBJ1-1, reads KAGVTQTPRYLIKTRGQQVTLSCSPISGHRSVSWYQQTPGQGLQFLFEYFSETQRNKGNFPGRFSGRQFSNSRSEMNVSTLELGDSALYLCASSGQGAEAFFGQGTRLTVV.